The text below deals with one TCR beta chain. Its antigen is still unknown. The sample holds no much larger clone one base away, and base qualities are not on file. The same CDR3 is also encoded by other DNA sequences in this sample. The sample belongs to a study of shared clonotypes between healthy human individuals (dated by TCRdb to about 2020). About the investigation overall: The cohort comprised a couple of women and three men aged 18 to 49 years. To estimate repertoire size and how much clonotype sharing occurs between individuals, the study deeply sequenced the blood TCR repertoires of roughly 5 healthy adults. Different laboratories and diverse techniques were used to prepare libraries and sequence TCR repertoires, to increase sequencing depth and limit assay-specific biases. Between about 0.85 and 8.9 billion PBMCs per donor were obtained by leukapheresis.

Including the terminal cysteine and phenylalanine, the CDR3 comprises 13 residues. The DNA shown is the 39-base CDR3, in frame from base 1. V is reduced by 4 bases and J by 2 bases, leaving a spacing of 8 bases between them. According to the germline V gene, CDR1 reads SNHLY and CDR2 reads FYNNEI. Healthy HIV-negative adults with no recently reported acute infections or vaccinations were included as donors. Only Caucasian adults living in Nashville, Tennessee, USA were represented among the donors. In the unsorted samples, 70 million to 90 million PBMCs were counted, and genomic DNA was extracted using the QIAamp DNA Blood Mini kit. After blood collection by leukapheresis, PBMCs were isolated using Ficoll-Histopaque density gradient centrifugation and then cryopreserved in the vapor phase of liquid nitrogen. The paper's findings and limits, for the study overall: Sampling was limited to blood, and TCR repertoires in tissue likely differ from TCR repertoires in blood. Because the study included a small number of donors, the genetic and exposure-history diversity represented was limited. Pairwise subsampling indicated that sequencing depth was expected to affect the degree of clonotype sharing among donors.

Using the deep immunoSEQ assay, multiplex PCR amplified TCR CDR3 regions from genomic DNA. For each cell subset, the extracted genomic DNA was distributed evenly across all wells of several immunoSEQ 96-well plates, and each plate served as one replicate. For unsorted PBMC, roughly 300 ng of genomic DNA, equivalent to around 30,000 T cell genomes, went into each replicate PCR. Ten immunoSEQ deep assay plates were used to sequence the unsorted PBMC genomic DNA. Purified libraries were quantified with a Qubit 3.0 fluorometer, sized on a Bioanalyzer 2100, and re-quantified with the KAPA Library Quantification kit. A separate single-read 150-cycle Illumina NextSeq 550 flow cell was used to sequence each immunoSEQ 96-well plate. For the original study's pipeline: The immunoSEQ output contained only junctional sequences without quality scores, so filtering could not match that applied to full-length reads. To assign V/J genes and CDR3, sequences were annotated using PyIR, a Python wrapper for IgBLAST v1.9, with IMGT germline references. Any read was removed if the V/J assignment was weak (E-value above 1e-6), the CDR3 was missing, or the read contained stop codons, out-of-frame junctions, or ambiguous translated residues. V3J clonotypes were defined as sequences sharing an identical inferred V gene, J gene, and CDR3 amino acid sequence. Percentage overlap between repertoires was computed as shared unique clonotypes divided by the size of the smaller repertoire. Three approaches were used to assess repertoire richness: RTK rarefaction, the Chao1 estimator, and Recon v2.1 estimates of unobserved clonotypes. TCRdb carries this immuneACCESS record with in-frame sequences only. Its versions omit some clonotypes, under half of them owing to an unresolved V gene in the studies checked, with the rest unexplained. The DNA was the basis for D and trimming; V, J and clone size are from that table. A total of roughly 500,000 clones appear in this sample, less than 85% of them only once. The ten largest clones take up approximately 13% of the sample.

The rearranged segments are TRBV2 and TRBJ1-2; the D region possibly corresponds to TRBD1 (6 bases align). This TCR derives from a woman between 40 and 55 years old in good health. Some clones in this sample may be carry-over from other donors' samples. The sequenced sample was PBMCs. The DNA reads TGTGCCAGCAGTGCCACAGGGAACTATGGCTACACCTTC. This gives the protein CASSATGNYGYTF.